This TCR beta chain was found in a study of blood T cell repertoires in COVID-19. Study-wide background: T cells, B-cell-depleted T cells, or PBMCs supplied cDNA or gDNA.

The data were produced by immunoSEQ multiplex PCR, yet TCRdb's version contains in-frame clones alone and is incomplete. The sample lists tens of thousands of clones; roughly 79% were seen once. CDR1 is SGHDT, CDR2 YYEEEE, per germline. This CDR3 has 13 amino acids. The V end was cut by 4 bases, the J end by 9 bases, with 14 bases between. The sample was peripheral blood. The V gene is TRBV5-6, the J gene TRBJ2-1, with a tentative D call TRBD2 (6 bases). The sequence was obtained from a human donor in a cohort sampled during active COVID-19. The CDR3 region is CASSLLLAAEQFF. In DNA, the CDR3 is TGTGCCAGCAGCCTATTACTAGCCGCTGAGCAGTTCTTC.